Below, one T cell receptor (beta chain) is given with its context. This entry belongs to a study of blood T cells in healthy people across ages. Germline-derived CDR1 and CDR2 are SGDLS and YYNGEE. V was shortened by 3 bases and J by 3 bases, with 10 bases between the two germline ends. CDR3 length equals 13 residues. Then a second PCR, running about 6 to 12 cycles, was carried out with a sample-barcoded 5' primer and a J-beta primer mix. Using its own MiXCR run on the 5' RACE reads, TCRdb lists one record per CDR3 protein. This sample has 800,000 to 1,300,000 distinct CDR3 sequences, with approximately 25% found just once. The same sample was also used in a study of T cells of mothers and their children. That report notes: Related and unrelated pairs show TCR recombination output that thymic selection shapes similarly.

This chain links TRBV9 with TRBJ2-7; D possibly corresponds to TRBD2 (6 bases). The TCR sequence derives from a girl aged 2 to 9 in good health. The sequenced material came from blood. The CDR3 nucleotides read TGTGCCAGCAGCGCCTCCGGGGGCTACGAGCAGTACTTC. Its protein product is CASSASGGYEQYF.